The rows below give T cell receptor beta chains drawn from one sample of a study of cytomegalovirus exposure and HLA in healthy donors. Clones were read by immunoSEQ multiplex PCR, and TCRdb kept only the in-frame ones, dropping some. The sample carries 60,000 to 90,000 clones, 70% to 80% recorded once. The sequenced sample consisted of PBMCs. The receptors were gathered from a woman in her forties or fifties in good health and CMV-seropositive. The CDR3 runs from the conserved cysteine through the conserved F or W. The order of the fields is V gene, J gene, clone size, D gene, CDR3 DNA, CDR3 protein. The D gene is left open where the match is weak. Not all rows give a size; the values are once, few, many and, for expanded clones, a class.

>TRBV5-6|TRBJ1-2|.|.
TGTGCCAGCAGCTTGGATGAGTCCTTAAGAGGCTACACCTTC
CASSLDESLRGYTF
>TRBV18|TRBJ1-4|few|.
TGTGCCAGCTCACCAATAAAAGGGGGTGGTGAAAAACTGTTTTTT
CASSPIKGGGEKLFF
>TRBV18|TRBJ2-1|.|.
TGTGCCAGCTCACTCAGAGACGGGATGGGGTATGAGCAGTTCTTC
CASSLRDGMGYEQFF
>TRBV11-2|TRBJ2-5|.|.
TGTGCCAGCAGCTCGAGACTAGTCGGGCGAGAGACCCAGTACTTC
CASSSRLVGRETQYF
>TRBV6-6|TRBJ1-4|.|TRBD1
TGTGCCAGCAGTACCCGACAGGGGGAGGCTGAAAAACTGTTTTTT
CASSTRQGEAEKLFF
>TRBV7-3|TRBJ1-1|.|TRBD1
TGTGCCAAGGACAGGCAACCGAACACTGAAGCTTTCTTT
CAKDRQPNTEAFF
>TRBV30|TRBJ1-2|few|TRBD1
TGTGCCTGGAGTACAGGGGGATACTATGGCTACACCTTC
CAWSTGGYYGYTF
>TRBV14|TRBJ1-1|.|.
TGTGCCAGCAGCTACGGCGGGGCGAACACTGAAGCTTTCTTT
CASSYGGANTEAFF
>TRBV4-2|TRBJ2-7|.|.
TGTGCCAGCAGCCAAGATGATCTAGTCGCATTTTACGAGCAGTACTTC
CASSQDDLVAFYEQYF
>TRBV7-9|TRBJ2-1|.|.
TGTGCCAGCAGCTTAAGTTCCCTGGGCAAAATCAATGAGCAGTTCTTC
CASSLSSLGKINEQFF
>TRBV6-5|TRBJ1-2|.|.
TGTGCCAGCAGCAGCGTAAGGGGTCGGAACTATGGCTACACCTTC
CASSSVRGRNYGYTF
>TRBV27|TRBJ2-5|.|.
TGTGCCAGCAGTATACGACAGGAATCGGGGACCCAGTACTTC
CASSIRQESGTQYF
>TRBV5-1|TRBJ1-1|.|.
TGCGCCAGCAGCTTGCAGACAGGACCGAACACTGAAGCTTTCTTT
CASSLQTGPNTEAFF
>TRBV5-5|TRBJ1-2|.|.
TGTGCCAGCACCGCTTCGACGGGGCGCCGGGGGGATGGCTACACCTTC
CASTASTGRRGDGYTF
>TRBV28|TRBJ2-5|.|TRBD1
TGTGCCAGCAGTCCCGGGACAGGGGGCCTGACCCAGTACTTC
CASSPGTGGLTQYF
>TRBV9|TRBJ2-5|.|TRBD2
TGTGCCAGCAGCGTAGGGTGGGAGGGCAAAGAGACCCAGTACTTC
CASSVGWEGKETQYF
>TRBV6-1|TRBJ2-2|.|.
TGTGCCAGCAGTGGGCCCCCGAACACCGGGGAGCTGTTTTTT
CASSGPPNTGELFF
>TRBV28|TRBJ1-2|once|.
TGTGCCAGCAGCCAAGGGGGGAGGGGGGAAGGCTACACCTTC
CASSQGGRGEGYTF
>TRBV7-2|TRBJ2-3|once|TRBD1
TGTGCCAGCAGCTTAGCGAGCAGGGGGACAGATACGCAGTATTTT
CASSLASRGTDTQYF
>TRBV19|TRBJ1-4|.|TRBD1
TGTGCCAGTAGTAAGCGACAGGGAAAACTGTTTTTT
CASSKRQGKLFF
>TRBV11-2|TRBJ1-5|once|TRBD1
TGTGCCAGCAGCTTAGCCACCGGGACAGGGTTTAATCAGCCCCAGCATTTT
CASSLATGTGFNQPQHF
>TRBV28|TRBJ2-1|.|.
TGTGCCAGCAGTTCCTTTGATAGCGGCGGTTCCTACAATGAGCAGTTCTTC
CASSSFDSGGSYNEQFF
>TRBV7-7|TRBJ2-5|.|TRBD1
TGTGCCAGCAGCCCCACAGGGGGAGGACGGTGGGAGACCCAGTACTTC
CASSPTGGGRWETQYF
>TRBV9|TRBJ2-3|.|TRBD1
TGTGCCAGCAGCTTACCGGCAGGGGGTCCTAGCACAGATACGCAGTATTTT
CASSLPAGGPSTDTQYF
>TRBV9|TRBJ2-4|few|.
TGTGCCAGCAGCCCGGGGATGTCCAAAAACATTCAGTACTTC
CASSPGMSKNIQYF
>TRBV5-1|TRBJ2-7|.|.
TGCGCCAGCAGCTTGGGGACACTAATCTACGAGCAGTACTTC
CASSLGTLIYEQYF
>TRBV4-3|TRBJ1-2|.|TRBD1
TGCGCCAGCAGCCAGGGACAGGGAGGGGACTATGGCTACACCTTC
CASSQGQGGDYGYTF
>TRBV5-1|TRBJ2-2|.|.
TGCGCCAGCAGGGGGGCCGACACCGGGGAGCTGTTTTTT
CASRGADTGELFF
>TRBV4-1|TRBJ2-3|few|TRBD2
TGCGCCAGCAGCCAAGCCCGGACTAGACCCACAGATACGCAGTATTTT
CASSQARTRPTDTQYF
>TRBV30|TRBJ2-3|once|.
TGTGCCTGGAGTGTTTTGGCCGACACAGATACGCAGTATTTT
CAWSVLADTDTQYF
>TRBV7-6|TRBJ2-2|.|TRBD2
TGTGCCAGCAGCCCCCGGACTAGCGGGAGGGTCAACACCGGGGAGCTGTTTTTT
CASSPRTSGRVNTGELFF
>TRBV10-1|TRBJ2-1|.|TRBD2
TGCGCCAGCAGTGAGGTCCAGCGGGGGGCAGGAGGGGAGCAGTTCTTC
CASSEVQRGAGGEQFF
>TRBV11-2|TRBJ2-7|.|TRBD2
TGTGCCAGCAGCCAAGCTCCCTTAGCGGGGCCCGAGCAGTACTTC
CASSQAPLAGPEQYF
>TRBV2|TRBJ2-7|.|TRBD1
TGTGCCAGCAGTGAAGTGGGACAGCCCGGGGAGCAGTACTTC
CASSEVGQPGEQYF
>TRBV7-2|TRBJ2-7|.|TRBD2
TGTGCCAGCAGCTTAGCGATTAGTGGACTAGGGAACGGCTACGAGCAGTACTTC
CASSLAISGLGNGYEQYF
>TRBV5-1|TRBJ2-3|.|.
TGCGCCAGCAGCCCGCCCGCGAGCAATCCTAGCACAGATACGCAGTATTTT
CASSPPASNPSTDTQYF
>TRBV21-1|TRBJ2-3|.|.
TGTGCCAGCAGCGCCAGGGGTGGAGACAGGGCGAATACGCAGTATTTT
CASSARGGDRANTQYF
>TRBV10-3|TRBJ2-2|few|.
TGTGCCATCAACGCAGGGAACACCGGGGAGCTGTTTTTT
CAINAGNTGELFF
>TRBV7-9|TRBJ1-2|.|TRBD1
TGTGCCAGCAGCTTGGGGGGACAGGGCAATGGCTACACCTTC
CASSLGGQGNGYTF
>TRBV4-3|TRBJ2-5|.|TRBD2
TGCGCCAGCAGCCAAGAGCGGGGGGGCCAAGAGACCCAGTACTTC
CASSQERGGQETQYF
>TRBV29-1|TRBJ1-5|.|TRBD1
TGCAGCGTTGTCCAGGGGGTCAATCAGCCCCAGCATTTT
CSVVQGVNQPQHF
>TRBV5-6|TRBJ2-7|few|.
TGTGCCAGCAGCTTGTTGGGGCCCGAGCAGTACTTC
CASSLLGPEQYF
>TRBV28|TRBJ2-3|.|.
TGTGCCAGCAGGCCGAGCGCTGGTTCTAGCACAGATACGCAGTATTTT
CASRPSAGSSTDTQYF
>TRBV11-3|TRBJ2-1|once|TRBD2
TGTGCCAGCAGCTTATTAGCGGGAGAAAGCTCCTACAATGAGCAGTTCTTC
CASSLLAGESSYNEQFF
>TRBV7-2|TRBJ2-1|few|.
TGTGCCAGCAGCTTAGGAGCGGCTGGTTACAATGAGCAGTTCTTC
CASSLGAAGYNEQFF
>TRBV28|TRBJ2-7|.|TRBD2
TGTGCCAGCAGCCACGCCCTAGCGGGAGGGCCCGACGAGCAGTACTTC
CASSHALAGGPDEQYF
>TRBV30|TRBJ1-4|.|TRBD1
TGTGCCTGGAGGAGGGGACAGGGGGGTGAAAAACTGTTTTTT
CAWRRGQGGEKLFF
>TRBV4-3|TRBJ2-1|.|TRBD2
TGCGCCAGCAGCCCATCGAAGGGACTAGCGGGAGGCCAGGGGTCCTACAATGAGCAGTTCTTC
CASSPSKGLAGGQGSYNEQFF
>TRBV6-8|TRBJ2-1|.|TRBD2
TGTGCCAGCAGTTACATAGGACTAGGCCCTCACAATGAGCAGTTCTTC
CASSYIGLGPHNEQFF
>TRBV2|TRBJ2-5|.|.
TGTGCCAGCAAGGAGGGGGCCGGTGAGACCCAGTACTTC
CASKEGAGETQYF
>TRBV7-6|TRBJ2-1|.|TRBD2
TGTGCCAGCAGCTTAGGGCCGGGGGGTGGTGGCAATGAGCAGTTCTTC
CASSLGPGGGGNEQFF
>TRBV5-6|TRBJ1-2|.|.
TGTGCCAGCAGCTTGCTGACAGCTACTAACTATGGCTACACCTTC
CASSLLTATNYGYTF
>TRBV29-1|TRBJ1-1|once|.
TGCAGCGTTGAAGGAGGAGCACCGAAAGCTTTCTTT
CSVEGGAPKAFF
>TRBV28|TRBJ1-5|.|.
TGTGCCAGCAGTTCCGAAAGGGGGGAGGGAGATCAGCCCCAGCATTTT
CASSSERGEGDQPQHF
>TRBV11-2|TRBJ1-3|few|.
TGTGCCAGCAGCTTAGGCGGCCGCTCTGGAAACACCATATATTTT
CASSLGGRSGNTIYF
>TRBV11-3|TRBJ2-2|.|.
TGTGCCAGCAGCTTATCCAGCGGCGCACCCGGGGAGCTGTTTTTT
CASSLSSGAPGELFF
>TRBV4-2|TRBJ2-7|.|TRBD1
TGTGCCAGCAGCCCTCACAGGGGGAACAGCTACGAGCAGTACTTC
CASSPHRGNSYEQYF
>TRBV28|TRBJ2-7|once|TRBD2
TGTGCCATTACGACTAGCGGGAGTTACGAGCAGTACTTC
CAITTSGSYEQYF